This TCR beta chain was sequenced during a study of tumour-infiltrating T cells in Burkitt lymphoma. Study information: Productive clonality predicted overall and progression-free survival.

Sequenced by immunoSEQ multiplex PCR; TCRdb stores in-frame clones only, minus some. The table shows about 1,600 clones, with 17% occurring only once. The CDR3 consists of 15 residues. Germline CDR1 reads LNHNV; CDR2 reads YYDKDF (reference sequence). The V and J ends lost 0 bases and 6 bases respectively, with 11 bases between them. Specimen: tumor tissue. The chain uses TRBV15 and TRBJ1-4; D is ambiguous. The receptor comes from a human donor with diffuse large B-cell lymphoma. This CDR3 is CATSRDQEPYEKLFF. CDR3 nucleotides: TGTGCCACCAGCAGAGATCAGGAGCCTTATGAAAAACTGTTTTTT.